These T cell receptor beta chains were read from a single sample in a study of blood T cell repertoires in COVID-19. Measured with immunoSEQ multiplex PCR; TCRdb has only the in-frame clones, and not every one. The sample yields approximately 61,000 clones, 85% to 90% seen once. Sequences were obtained from peripheral blood. The receptors shown here come from a woman older than 75 with active COVID-19. Both conserved end residues are part of each CDR3. The listing skips clone size in some rows; elsewhere it reads once, few, many or a size class.

>TRBV9|.|TRBJ2-3
CASSTRGLAGLDTQYF
>TRBV2|.|TRBJ1-3
CASTTGRRNTIYF
>TRBV2|.|TRBJ1-6
CASSRDRGTWNSPLHF
>TRBV7-9|.|TRBJ2-7
CASSLEQTAAEQYF
>TRBV7-9|.|TRBJ1-2
CASSSDYGYTF
>TRBV6-5|.|TRBJ1-5
CASRFGQGGQPQHF
>TRBV5-5|.|TRBJ2-1
CASSPDRNYNEQFF
>TRBV11-2|.|TRBJ2-7
CASSLGGTGGEQYF
>TRBV6-5|.|TRBJ1-3
CASSYVFGNTIYF
>TRBV3-1/TRBV3-2|.|TRBJ2-1
CASTLPRSLSYNEQFF
>TRBV5-6|.|TRBJ1-2
CASRTGSSGGYTF
>TRBV11-2|.|TRBJ1-2
CASSLGPQGTGVGYTF
>TRBV2|.|TRBJ1-2
CASGGTNYGYTF
>TRBV20-1|.|TRBJ1-2
CSASRLFRQNYGYTF
>TRBV7-2|.|TRBJ2-1
CASSLEGLAGYNEQFF
>TRBV4-2|once|TRBJ1-2
CASSQVAGDYGYTF
>TRBV2|.|TRBJ1-2
CASSETGTTYGYTF
>TRBV7-7|.|TRBJ2-5
CASRHGGGPLETQYF
>TRBV5-1|.|TRBJ1-6
CASSLEGGDNSPLHF
>TRBV11-2|.|TRBJ2-1
CASSSISGLGYNEQFF
>TRBV10-3|.|TRBJ1-5
CAISESYQGDQPQHF
>TRBV10-3|.|TRBJ2-1
CAMSSGDSSYNEQFF
>TRBV18|.|TRBJ2-7
CASSPRTSGGAHEQYF
>TRBV2|.|TRBJ1-5
CASSGAGNQPQHF
>TRBV5-6|.|TRBJ2-4
CASSLMGQGKNIQYF
>TRBV5-1|.|TRBJ1-6
CASSHGTVSSYNSPLHF
>TRBV15|once|TRBJ2-5
CATSKGLEQETQYF
>TRBV19|.|TRBJ2-6
CASKPQLGAVSGANVLTF
>TRBV7-2|.|TRBJ2-7
CASSFVGQSYEQYF
>TRBV5-4|few|TRBJ1-1
CASKSGVGNTEAFF
>TRBV4-2|.|TRBJ2-7
CASSQDGGSYEQYF
>TRBV30|.|TRBJ2-5
CAWSVGGLPSTQYF
>TRBV3-1/TRBV3-2|.|TRBJ2-7
CASSPTPTDSYEQYF
>TRBV25-1|.|TRBJ2-1
CASSEPGGGRNEQFF
>TRBV4-1|once|TRBJ2-1
CASSQRWGGVGSSYNEQFF
>TRBV11-2|.|TRBJ2-7
CASSSTFGGAEQYF
>TRBV29-1|.|TRBJ2-7
CSVDTQGNEQYF
>TRBV20-1|.|TRBJ2-7
CSASTGGAYEQYF
>TRBV30|.|TRBJ1-1
CAWNLQGRKAEAFF